These 9 T cell receptor beta chains came from one sample sequenced in a study of beta chain features in type 1 diabetes listed by TCRdb under 2018. The library was made by the immunoSEQ multiplex PCR assay. The entire isolated RNA was reverse transcribed using the High Capacity cDNA Reverse Transcription Kit, and thus expressed TCRB transcripts were sequenced. TCRdb retrieved this table from immuneACCESS and kept in-frame rearrangements only. Not all clones are present; in checked studies, unresolved V genes account for under half, and no reason is known for the remainder. A total of 900,000 or so clones appear in this sample, about a sixth of them only once. The top ten hold 0.023% of the sample. Sequencing was carried out using naive CD4+ T cells from blood. The cell subset or site label here, explained by the study, means: true naive CD4+ T cells. All receptors come from a woman aged 18-29 years in good health.

This clone has at least ten counts. The rearrangement joins TRBV7-9 to TRBJ1-4, with D maybe TRBD1 (5 bases). The CDR3 length is 15 residues. Deletions cut 6 bases from V and 4 bases from J, with 15 bases between. Germline V gives CDR1 SEHNR, CDR2 FQNEAQ (reference sequence). Here the CDR3 DNA reads TGTGCCAGCAGTAGATACGCAGGGCGTAATGAAAAACTGTTTTTT. Protein sequence: CASSRYAGRNEKLFF.

This chain connects TRBV2 to TRBJ1-5, with D unclear. V was pared by 6 bases and J by 1 base, with 4 bases between. This CDR3 is 12 amino acids long. The germline CDR1 and CDR2 sequences are SNHLY and FYNNEI. CDR3 amino acids: CASRDSNQPQHF. The CDR3 bases are TGTGCCAGCAGGGACAGCAATCAGCCCCAGCATTTT.

This chain uses TRBV5-1 with TRBJ1-1; possible D gene TRBD1, 6 bases. The CDR3 runs to 14 residues. V lost 4 bases and J 3 bases, leaving 13 bases between the germline ends. In germline, CDR1 is SGHRS, CDR2 YFSETQ. The CDR3 spells CASSPGGGHTEAFF. DNA of the CDR3: TGCGCCAGCAGCCCCGGCGGGGGGCACACTGAAGCTTTCTTT.

The chain links TRBV7-2 to TRBJ2-5, with D perhaps matching TRBD2 (5 bases). Germline V gives CDR1 SGHTA, CDR2 FQGNSA. V dropped 3 bases and J dropped 4 bases, with 6 bases sitting between them. The length of the CDR3 is 12 residues. The chain's CDR3 is CASSFAGETQYF. For the CDR3, the DNA is TGTGCCAGCAGCTTTGCGGGAGAGACCCAGTACTTC. The full variable domain, with the rest looked up from reference TRBV7-2 and TRBJ2-5, is GAGVSQSPSNKVTEKGKDVELRCDPISGHTALYWYRQSLGQGLEFLIYFQGNSAPDKSGLPSDRFSAERTGGSVSTLTIQRTQQEDSAVYLCASSFAGETQYFGPGTRLLVL.

In its sample, this clone was seen a few times. V and J are TRBV10-3 and TRBJ2-5; tentative D call: TRBD1 (5 bases). V gave up 1 base and J gave up 2 bases, with 11 bases separating them. CDR1 is ENHRY, CDR2 SYGVKD, per germline. The CDR3 covers 15 residues. The CDR3 DNA is TGTGCCATCAGTGAGTTCTACAGGCCGCAAGAGACCCAGTACTTC. It encodes CAISEFYRPQETQYF.

On this clone itself: A much larger clone differs from this one at a single base, so this may be a read error. This chain uses TRBV6-6 with TRBJ1-1; D is undetermined. The V end was cut by 6 bases, the J end by 0 bases, with 2 bases between. Germline V CDR1 and CDR2: MNHNY, SVGAGI (reference sequence). CDR3 size: 11 residues. CDR3 sequence: CASRVNTEAFF. The CDR3 DNA reads TGTGCCAGCAGAGTGAACACTGAAGCTTTCTTT.

In its sample, this clone was seen a few times. V usage is TRBV7-2 and J usage is TRBJ2-5; 10 bases are shared with TRBD2. The DNA end favors TRBJ2-7, so the J call may be wrong. The germline V gene has CDR1 SGHTA and CDR2 FQGNSA. This CDR3 is 16 amino acids long. Written as DNA, the CDR3 is TGTGCCAGCAGCTTCCGGTCTAGCGGGAGTTTTTACGAGCAGTACTTC. This translates into CASSFRSSGSFYEQYF.

V is TRBV4-2 and J is TRBJ2-1; TRBD2 matches at 10 bases. Germline trimming cut 4 bases from V and 1 base from J; bases unmatched to any gene: 7. CDR1 and CDR2 (germline): LGHNA, YNFKEQ. The CDR3 has 17 amino acids. The CDR3 nucleotides read TGTGCCAGCAGCCCCAGCATAGCGGGAGGATCCTACAATGAGCAGTTCTTC. It encodes CASSPSIAGGSYNEQFF.

The chain has TRBV29-1 and TRBJ1-1; D might be TRBD1 (5 bases). Trimming took 4 bases from V and 1 from J, leaving 13 bases between them. There are 14 residues in the CDR3. Germline V gene lookup returns CDR1 SQVTM and CDR2 ANQGSEA. CDR3 nucleotide sequence: TGCAGCGTTGTGAGGGGAAGGGGGAACACTGAAGCTTTCTTT. It specifies CSVVRGRGNTEAFF.